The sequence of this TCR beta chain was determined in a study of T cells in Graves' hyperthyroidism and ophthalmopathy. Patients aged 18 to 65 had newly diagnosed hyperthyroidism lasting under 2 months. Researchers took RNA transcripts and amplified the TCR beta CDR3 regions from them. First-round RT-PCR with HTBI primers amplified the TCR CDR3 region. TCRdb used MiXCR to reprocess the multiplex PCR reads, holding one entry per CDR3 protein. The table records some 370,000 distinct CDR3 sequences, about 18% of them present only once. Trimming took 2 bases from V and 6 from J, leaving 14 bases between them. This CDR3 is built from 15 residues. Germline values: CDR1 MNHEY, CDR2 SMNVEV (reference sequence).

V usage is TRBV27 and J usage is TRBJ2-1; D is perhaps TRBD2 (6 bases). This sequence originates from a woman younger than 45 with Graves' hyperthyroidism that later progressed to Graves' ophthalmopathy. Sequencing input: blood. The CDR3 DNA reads TGTGCCAGCAGTTTACCGGGCGGGGAGGTCAATGAGCAGTTCTTC. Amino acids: CASSLPGGEVNEQFF.